Only one count was recorded for the clone carrying this T cell receptor beta chain. These data belong to a study of T cell responses to AZD1222 COVID-19 vaccine. Sequencing was performed with immunoSEQ multiplex PCR; in TCRdb, only in-frame clones are kept and a portion is missing. The sample yields 75,000 to 100,000 clones, over 85% seen once. The germline gives CDR1 LGHDT, CDR2 YNNKEL (reference sequence). V was cut by 6 bases and J by 2 bases, with 18 bases left in between. The CDR3 has 16 residues. This sequence originates from an adult in good health. The material sequenced was peripheral blood, taken on day 0 of AZD1222 vaccination. The rearrangement uses TRBV3-1 (or the pseudogene TRBV3-2) and TRBJ2-3; D perhaps matches TRBD2 (7 bases). Here the CDR3 DNA reads TGTGCCAGCAGTCAGTCTACGGGGGGCCTCACAGATACGCAGTATTTT. This sequence encodes CASSQSTGGLTDTQYF.